These T cell receptor beta chains were read from a single sample in a study of immune evolution from preneoplasia to lung adenocarcinoma. Method: immunoSEQ multiplex PCR; TCRdb's copy keeps in-frame clones and lacks some. The sample holds 9,000 to 10,000 clones, approximately 90% seen once. The specimen sequenced was FFPE invasive lung adenocarcinoma tissue. Source of these receptors: a person between 65 and 80 years old with invasive lung adenocarcinoma. Some clones in this sample may be carry-over from other donors' samples. The CDR3 runs from the conserved cysteine through the conserved F or W. Fields, in order: V gene, J gene, clone size, D gene, CDR3 protein, CDR3 DNA. D genes are given only for firm matches. Size tells how often a clone was seen (once, few, many) or the class of an expanded clone, and some rows leave it out.

TRBV5-1	TRBJ2-7	.	.	CASSLDLAPYEQYF	TGCGCCAGCAGCCTTGACCTAGCCCCCTACGAGCAGTACTTC
TRBV28	TRBJ2-3	.	.	CASRETFTDTQYF	TGTGCCAGCCGGGAGACCTTCACAGATACGCAGTATTTT
TRBV11-3	TRBJ1-1	.	.	CASSQGLYTEAFF	TGTGCCAGCAGCCAGGGTTTGTACACTGAAGCTTTCTTT
TRBV30	TRBJ1-5	.	.	CAWSKTGGNQPQHF	TGTGCCTGGAGTAAGACGGGGGGGAATCAGCCCCAGCATTTT
TRBV2	TRBJ1-5	.	.	CASTPQGSNQPQHF	TGTGCCAGCACCCCACAGGGCTCAAATCAGCCCCAGCATTTT
TRBV9	TRBJ2-3	.	.	CASSAGGSTDTQYF	TGTGCCAGCAGCGCGGGCGGGAGCACAGATACGCAGTATTTT
TRBV6-1	TRBJ1-2	.	.	CASSEAGGYTF	TGTGCCAGCAGTGAAGCCGGGGGCTACACCTTC
TRBV5-4	TRBJ2-3	.	TRBD2	CASSLGGLAGGSTDTQYF	TGTGCCAGCAGCTTGGGCGGTCTAGCGGGGGGAAGCACAGATACGCAGTATTTT
TRBV6-1	TRBJ2-1	once	.	CASSESFGLAGEQFF	TGTGCCAGCAGTGAATCCTTTGGGCTGGCGGGTGAGCAGTTCTTC
TRBV28	TRBJ1-2	once	TRBD1	CASSDRGFGGYTF	TGTGCCAGCAGTGACAGGGGCTTCGGAGGCTACACCTTC
TRBV10-2	TRBJ1-2	.	.	CASSDRPYGYTF	TGCGCCAGCAGTGATCGGCCGTACGGCTACACCTTC
TRBV28	TRBJ2-7	.	.	CASSLNLGRLAYEQYF	TGTGCCAGCAGTTTAAATTTGGGACGGTTAGCCTACGAGCAGTACTTC
TRBV30	TRBJ1-2	.	.	CAWSYIDYGYTF	TGTGCCTGGAGCTACATTGACTATGGCTACACCTTC
TRBV5-6	TRBJ2-5	.	.	CASSLVGRGTETQYF	TGTGCCAGCAGCTTGGTTGGTCGGGGGACAGAGACCCAGTACTTC
TRBV5-6	TRBJ2-1	.	TRBD2	CASSESGRARRGWEFF	TGTGCCAGCAGCGAGAGCGGGAGGGCCCGGAGGGGGTGGGAGTTCTTC
TRBV2	TRBJ2-7	.	TRBD1	CASSLDRASYEQYF	TGTGCCAGCAGTTTAGACAGGGCTAGCTACGAGCAGTACTTC
TRBV5-1	TRBJ1-1	.	TRBD1	CASSPGQGARTEAFF	TGCGCCAGCAGCCCGGGACAGGGGGCACGAACTGAAGCTTTCTTT
TRBV5-8	TRBJ1-2	once	.	CASSFTGQRYTF	TGTGCCAGCAGCTTTACCGGACAACGCTACACCTTC
TRBV5-4	TRBJ2-1	.	TRBD2	CASSRTSGGRNEQFF	TGTGCCAGCAGCCGAACTAGCGGGGGGAGGAATGAGCAGTTCTTC
TRBV6-1	TRBJ1-1	.	TRBD1	CASSYDRADTEAFF	TGTGCCAGCAGTTATGACAGGGCGGACACTGAAGCTTTCTTT
TRBV30	TRBJ2-2	.	.	CAWSPAGLGELFF	TGTGCCTGGAGCCCGGCAGGGTTGGGGGAGCTGTTTTTT
TRBV6-5	TRBJ2-3	.	.	CASSYGGAGTDTQYF	TGTGCCAGCAGTTACGGGGGAGCGGGCACAGATACGCAGTATTTT
TRBV18	TRBJ1-2	.	.	CASSPAEDYGYTF	TGTGCCAGCTCACCGGCTGAAGACTATGGCTACACCTTC
TRBV9	TRBJ2-2	.	.	CASSVWGQGTGELFF	TGTGCCAGCAGCGTATGGGGGCAGGGCACCGGGGAGCTGTTTTTT
TRBV27	TRBJ2-7	.	.	CASSFLDRNEQYF	TGTGCCAGCAGTTTCCTGGATCGGAACGAGCAGTACTTC
TRBV4-1	TRBJ2-3	.	TRBD2	CASSQDWASGTSTDTQYF	TGCGCCAGCAGCCAAGATTGGGCTAGCGGGACGAGCACAGATACGCAGTATTTT
TRBV28	TRBJ2-7	.	.	CASSFGAPSREQYF	TGTGCCAGCAGCTTCGGGGCTCCTTCTCGCGAGCAGTACTTC
TRBV13	TRBJ2-5	.	TRBD1	CASSLEDRAETQYF	TGTGCCAGCAGCTTAGAAGACAGGGCGGAGACCCAGTACTTC
TRBV30	TRBJ1-1	.	.	CAWSALTNTEAFF	TGTGCCTGGAGCGCCTTGACGAACACTGAAGCTTTCTTT
TRBV6-5	TRBJ1-1	once	TRBD1	CASSYGTVKPEAFF	TGTGCCAGCAGTTACGGGACAGTTAAACCCGAAGCTTTCTTT
TRBV9	TRBJ2-5	.	.	CASSVDGGVETQYF	TGTGCCAGCAGCGTAGATGGGGGCGTCGAGACCCAGTACTTC
TRBV18	TRBJ1-2	.	.	CASSRTVNYGYTF	TGTGCCAGCTCACGGACAGTAAACTATGGCTACACCTTC
TRBV30	TRBJ1-2	.	TRBD1	CAYQGVDYGYTF	TGTGCCTATCAGGGGGTCGACTATGGCTACACCTTC
TRBV5-8	TRBJ2-7	.	.	CASSLGGRIYKQYF	TGTGCCAGCAGCTTGGGTGGCAGGATCTACAAGCAGTACTTC
TRBV6-5	TRBJ1-2	few	.	CATGTDLNGYTF	TGTGCCACCGGGACCGACTTAAATGGCTACACCTTC
TRBV14	TRBJ1-2	.	TRBD1	CASSTTGDFDYGYTF	TGTGCCAGCAGCACTACAGGGGATTTCGACTATGGCTACACCTTC
TRBV29-1	TRBJ2-7	.	TRBD1	CSVRGGQGGDYTSYEQYF	TGCAGCGTCCGAGGGGGACAGGGGGGCGACTATACCTCCTACGAGCAGTACTTC
TRBV5-1	TRBJ2-7	.	TRBD2	CASETGTSGSVEQYF	TGCGCCAGCGAAACCGGGACTAGCGGGAGTGTCGAGCAGTACTTC
TRBV29-1	TRBJ2-4	.	.	CSVRAGHGGIQYF	TGCAGCGTCCGTGCGGGGCATGGAGGCATTCAGTACTTC
TRBV5-1	TRBJ1-1	few	.	CASSYTGPRNTEAFF	TGCGCCAGCAGCTACACCGGGCCCCGGAACACTGAAGCTTTCTTT
TRBV9	TRBJ2-2	.	.	CASSVDWRGNTGELFF	TGTGCCAGCAGCGTAGATTGGAGGGGGAACACCGGGGAGCTGTTTTTT
TRBV27	TRBJ2-5	.	.	CASSLSAQGMETQYF	TGTGCCAGCAGTTTATCGGCCCAGGGGATGGAGACCCAGTACTTC
TRBV11-2	TRBJ2-7	.	.	CASSSSAGLSEQYF	TGTGCCAGCAGCTCTTCGGCGGGGTTAAGCGAGCAGTACTTC
TRBV5-1	TRBJ1-1	.	.	CASSVRENTEAFF	TGCGCCAGCAGCGTTAGGGAGAACACTGAAGCTTTCTTT
TRBV5-6	TRBJ2-7	.	.	CASSLAASSYEQYF	TGTGCCAGCAGCTTGGCGGCGAGCTCCTACGAGCAGTACTTC
TRBV6-5	TRBJ2-1	.	.	CASKLQGGEQFF	TGTGCCAGCAAGCTACAGGGAGGTGAGCAGTTCTTC
TRBV28	TRBJ1-1	.	.	CASSLGTDWNTEAFF	TGTGCCAGCAGTTTAGGGACGGATTGGAACACTGAAGCTTTCTTT